This TCR beta chain was identified in a study of blood T cell repertoires in COVID-19. Authors' analysis steps: Reference gene primers were amplified, and this amplification served to estimate nucleated cell counts. TCRdb keeps only in-frame clones here, not all; method: immunoSEQ multiplex PCR. V, J and clone size reflect that table, while D and trimming were determined from the DNA. The table records 100,000 to 150,000 clones, 84% of them present only once. This CDR3 is 14 amino acids long. Germline V gene data show CDR1 as MNHEY and CDR2 as SMNVEV (reference sequence). The ends lost 2 bases at V and 8 bases at J; junction bases unmatched: 8.

The sample comprised PBMCs or T cells enriched from blood (not recorded which). V and J are TRBV27 and TRBJ1-2; 7 nucleotides align to TRBD1. The source is a middle-aged man with acute COVID-19. CDR3 protein: CASSLMQGVAGYTF. The CDR3 coding sequence is TGTGCCAGCAGTTTAATGCAGGGGGTCGCGGGCTACACCTTC.